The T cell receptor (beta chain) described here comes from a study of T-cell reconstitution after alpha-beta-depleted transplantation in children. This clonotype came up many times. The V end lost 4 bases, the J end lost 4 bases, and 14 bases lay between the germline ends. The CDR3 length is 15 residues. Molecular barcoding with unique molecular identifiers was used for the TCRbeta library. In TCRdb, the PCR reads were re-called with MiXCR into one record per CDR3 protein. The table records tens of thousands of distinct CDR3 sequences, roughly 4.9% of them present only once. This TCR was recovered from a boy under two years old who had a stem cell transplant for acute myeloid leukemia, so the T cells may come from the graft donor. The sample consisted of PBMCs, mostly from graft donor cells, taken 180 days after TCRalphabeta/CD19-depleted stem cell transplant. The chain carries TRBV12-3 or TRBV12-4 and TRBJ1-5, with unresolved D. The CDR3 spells CASSYMAQLNQPQHF. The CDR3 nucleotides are TGTGCCAGCAGTTATATGGCACAGCTAAATCAGCCCCAGCATTTT.